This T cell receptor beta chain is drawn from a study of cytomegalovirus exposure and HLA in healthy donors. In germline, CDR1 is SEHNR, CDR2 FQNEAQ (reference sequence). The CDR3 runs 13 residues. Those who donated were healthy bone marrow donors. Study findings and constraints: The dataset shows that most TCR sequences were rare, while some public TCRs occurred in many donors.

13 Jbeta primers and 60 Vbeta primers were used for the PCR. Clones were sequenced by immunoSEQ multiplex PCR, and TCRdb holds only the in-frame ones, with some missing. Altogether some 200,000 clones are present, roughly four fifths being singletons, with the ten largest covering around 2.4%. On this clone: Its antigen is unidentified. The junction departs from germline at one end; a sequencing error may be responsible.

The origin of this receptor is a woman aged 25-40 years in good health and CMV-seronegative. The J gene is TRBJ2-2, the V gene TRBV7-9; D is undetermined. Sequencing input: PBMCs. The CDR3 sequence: CSSSSGDTGELFF. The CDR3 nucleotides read TGTTCCAGCAGCTCCGGAGACACCGGGGAGCTGTTTTTT.